Reported below is one T cell receptor (beta chain). Antigen specificity is unknown. These data come from a study of cytomegalovirus exposure and HLA in healthy donors. Across the study: Later analysis reported that the roughly 120 validation repertoires shared the platform of the roughly 670 first-cohort repertoires.

Produced via immunoSEQ multiplex PCR; TCRdb's table is partial and in-frame only. The profile covers approximately 200,000 clones, with roughly 88% appearing a single time and around an eighth taken by the ten largest. CDR3 size: 13 residues. The germline gives CDR1 SQVTM, CDR2 ANQGSEA. V was pared by 3 bases and J by 3 bases, with 9 bases between. General observations from the study: The investigators catalogued 180 or so TCR beta chains as cytomegalovirus-associated.

The V call is TRBV29-1, the J call TRBJ2-1; TRBD2 is a possible D gene (5 bases). The TCR comes from a woman aged 25 to 39 in good health and CMV-seropositive. The sequenced sample consisted of PBMCs. CDR3 loop: CSVDRGGYNEQFF. The CDR3 DNA is TGCAGCGTTGACCGCGGAGGCTACAATGAGCAGTTCTTC.